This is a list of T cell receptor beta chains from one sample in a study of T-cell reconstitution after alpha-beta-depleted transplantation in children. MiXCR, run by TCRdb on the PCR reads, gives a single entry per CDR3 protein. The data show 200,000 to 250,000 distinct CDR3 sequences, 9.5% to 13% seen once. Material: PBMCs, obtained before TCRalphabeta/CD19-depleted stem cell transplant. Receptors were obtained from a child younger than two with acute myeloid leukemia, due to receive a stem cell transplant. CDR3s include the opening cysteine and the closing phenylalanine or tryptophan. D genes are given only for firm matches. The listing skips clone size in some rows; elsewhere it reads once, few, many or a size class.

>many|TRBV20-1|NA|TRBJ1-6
CSASTLVDNNSPLHF
TGCAGTGCTAGTACCCTCGTGGACAATAATTCACCCCTCCACTTT
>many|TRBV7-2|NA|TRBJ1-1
CASSLAGWGADTEAFF
TGTGCCAGCAGCTTAGCGGGCTGGGGGGCTGACACTGAAGCTTTCTTT
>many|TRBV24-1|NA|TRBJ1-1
CATRSRGEGFTEAFF
TGTGCCACCAGATCCCGGGGGGAGGGATTCACTGAAGCTTTCTTT
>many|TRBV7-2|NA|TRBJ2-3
CASSLVFHTSTDTQYF
TGTGCCAGCAGCTTAGTGTTTCACACTAGCACAGATACGCAGTATTTT
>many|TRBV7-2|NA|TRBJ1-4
CASSLRATNEKLFF
TGTGCCAGCAGCTTAAGAGCAACTAATGAAAAACTGTTTTTT
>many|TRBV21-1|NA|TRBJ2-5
CASSIRDPQETQYF
TGTGCCAGCAGCATCCGGGACCCACAAGAGACCCAGTACTTC
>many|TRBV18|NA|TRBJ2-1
CASSPYQGLINEQFF
TGTGCCAGCTCACCATACCAGGGGCTGATCAATGAGCAGTTCTTC
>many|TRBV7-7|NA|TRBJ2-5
CASSSGQRETQYF
TGTGCCAGCAGTTCTGGACAACGGGAGACCCAGTACTTC
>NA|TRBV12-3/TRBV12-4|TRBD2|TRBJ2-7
CASSFGLAGPSYEQYF
TGTGCCAGCAGTTTTGGTCTAGCGGGACCCTCCTACGAGCAGTACTTC
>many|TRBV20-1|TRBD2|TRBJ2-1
CSAGGLAGVTYNEQFF
TGCAGTGCTGGAGGCCTAGCGGGAGTAACATACAATGAGCAGTTCTTC